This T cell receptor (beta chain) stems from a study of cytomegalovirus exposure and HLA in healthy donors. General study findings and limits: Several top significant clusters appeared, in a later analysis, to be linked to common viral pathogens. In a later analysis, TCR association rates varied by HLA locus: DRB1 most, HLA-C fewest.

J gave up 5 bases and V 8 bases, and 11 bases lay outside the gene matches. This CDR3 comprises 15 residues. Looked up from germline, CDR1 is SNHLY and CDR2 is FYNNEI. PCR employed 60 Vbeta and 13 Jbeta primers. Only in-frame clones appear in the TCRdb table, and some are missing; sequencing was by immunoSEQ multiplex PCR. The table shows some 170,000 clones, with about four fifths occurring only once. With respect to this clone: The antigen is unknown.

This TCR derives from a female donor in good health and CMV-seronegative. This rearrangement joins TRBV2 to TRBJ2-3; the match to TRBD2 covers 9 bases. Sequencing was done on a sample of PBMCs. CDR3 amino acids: CASGARGGAGDTQYF. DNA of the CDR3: TGTGCCAGCGGGGCGCGGGGGGGGGCTGGAGATACGCAGTATTTT.